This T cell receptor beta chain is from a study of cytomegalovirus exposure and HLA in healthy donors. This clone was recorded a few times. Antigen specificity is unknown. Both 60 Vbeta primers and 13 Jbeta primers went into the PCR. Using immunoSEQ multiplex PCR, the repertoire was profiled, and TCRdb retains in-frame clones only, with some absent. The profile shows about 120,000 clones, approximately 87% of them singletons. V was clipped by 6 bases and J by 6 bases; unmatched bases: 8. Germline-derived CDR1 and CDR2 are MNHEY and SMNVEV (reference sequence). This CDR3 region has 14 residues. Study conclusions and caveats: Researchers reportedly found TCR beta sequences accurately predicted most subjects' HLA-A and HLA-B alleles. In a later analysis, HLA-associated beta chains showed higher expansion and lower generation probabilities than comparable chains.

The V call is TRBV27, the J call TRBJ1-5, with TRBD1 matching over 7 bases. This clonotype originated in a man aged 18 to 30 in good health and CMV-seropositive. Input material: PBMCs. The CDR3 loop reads CASSPTGVGQPQHF. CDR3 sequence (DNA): TGTGCCAGCAGCCCTACAGGGGTGGGTCAGCCCCAGCATTTT.